The clone carrying this TCR beta chain has only a few counts. The ends were cut back, 4 bases at V and 7 bases at J, with 4 bases in the middle. Germline assignment: CDR1 KGHDR and CDR2 SFDVKD. CDR3 length equals 11 residues. The record originates from a study of blood T cell repertoires in COVID-19. Study in general: Sites in the United States, Italy and Spain provided acute and convalescent COVID-19 samples.

Authors' processing steps: Reference gene primer amplification in the assay estimated nucleated cell counts. TCRdb's copy holds only in-frame clones and misses some; the assay was immunoSEQ multiplex PCR. The V and J calls and clone size are taken from that table; D and trimming were inferred from the DNA. Among 80,000 to 95,000 clones, more than 70% were seen once, and the ten largest hold about 14%. This receptor was obtained from a woman aged 70 to 79 with acute or convalescent COVID-19. The chain uses TRBV24-1 and TRBJ2-1; D is unclear. Sequencing was performed on peripheral blood. CDR3 sequence: CATSEENEQFF. The CDR3 region has the DNA TGTGCCACCAGTGAGGAGAATGAGCAGTTCTTC.